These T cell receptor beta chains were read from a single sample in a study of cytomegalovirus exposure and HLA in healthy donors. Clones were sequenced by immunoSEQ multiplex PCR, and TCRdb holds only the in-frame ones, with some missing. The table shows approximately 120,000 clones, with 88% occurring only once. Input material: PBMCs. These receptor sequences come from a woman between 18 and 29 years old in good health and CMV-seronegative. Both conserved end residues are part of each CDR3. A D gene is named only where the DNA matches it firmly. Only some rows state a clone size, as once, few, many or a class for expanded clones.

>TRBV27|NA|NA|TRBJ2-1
TGTGCCAGCAGTTTCCCCTCTAAAGGGGGCAATGAGCAGTTCTTC
CASSFPSKGGNEQFF
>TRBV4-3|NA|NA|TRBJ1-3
TGCGCCAGCAGCCAAGTCGAGCCGGTGTCTTCTGGAAACACCATATATTTT
CASSQVEPVSSGNTIYF
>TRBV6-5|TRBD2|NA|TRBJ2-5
TGTGCCAGCAGTTACTCTCCTCGGGGGGAAGAGACCCAGTACTTC
CASSYSPRGEETQYF
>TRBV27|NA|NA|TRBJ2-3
TGTGCCAGCACCCCCCCTAGCGCAGATACGCAGTATTTT
CASTPPSADTQYF
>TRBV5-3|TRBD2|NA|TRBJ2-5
TGTGCCAGAAGCTCAAGATTACGGACTAGCGGGGGCGGGGAGACCCAGTACTTC
CARSSRLRTSGGGETQYF
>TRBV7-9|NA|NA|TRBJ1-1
TGTGCCAGCAGCCCGCGGACTGCGAACACTGAAGCTTTCTTT
CASSPRTANTEAFF
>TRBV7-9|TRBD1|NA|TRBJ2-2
TGTGCCAGCAGCGTAAGGGACAGTAACACCGGGGAGCTGTTTTTT
CASSVRDSNTGELFF
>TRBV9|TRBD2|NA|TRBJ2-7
TGTGCCAGCACTCCGGGGGGGACGGCGGTCGACGAGCAGTACTTC
CASTPGGTAVDEQYF
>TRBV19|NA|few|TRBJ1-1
TGTGCCAGTAGTCCGAGGGTCCACGGCACTGAAGCTTTCTTT
CASSPRVHGTEAFF
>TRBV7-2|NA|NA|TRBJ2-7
TGTGCCAGCACCCAAGACTACCTCCTGGACGAGCAGTACTTC
CASTQDYLLDEQYF
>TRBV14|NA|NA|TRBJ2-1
TGTGCCAGCAGCCAAGTTCTAGAGCAGTTCTTC
CASSQVLEQFF
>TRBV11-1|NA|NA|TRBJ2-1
TGTGCCAGCAGCTGGAACAGCTACAATGAGCAGTTCTTC
CASSWNSYNEQFF
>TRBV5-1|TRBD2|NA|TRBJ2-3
TGCGCCAGCAGCTTGGGGAGCGGGAGTGGAGATACGCAGTATTTT
CASSLGSGSGDTQYF
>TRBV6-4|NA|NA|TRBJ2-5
TGTGCCAGCAGTAGGAACCCAGGGTTGGGAGAGACCCAGTACTTC
CASSRNPGLGETQYF
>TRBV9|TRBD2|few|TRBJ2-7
TGTGCCAGCAGCTTCAGCGGGAACACCTACGAGCAGTACTTC
CASSFSGNTYEQYF
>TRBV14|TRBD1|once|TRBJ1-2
TGTGCCAGCAGCCAAGTAGGGGGCGGCTATGGCTACACCTTC
CASSQVGGGYGYTF
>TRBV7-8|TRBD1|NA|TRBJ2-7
TGTGCCAGCAGCACCCGGGACAGGGTCTACGAGCAGTACTTC
CASSTRDRVYEQYF
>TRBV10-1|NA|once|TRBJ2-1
TGCGCCAGCAGTGGCGGGAATGAGCAGTTCTTC
CASSGGNEQFF
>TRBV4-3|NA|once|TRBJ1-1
TGCGCCAGCAGCCAAGACAGGGGAGGGACTGAAGCTTTCTTT
CASSQDRGGTEAFF
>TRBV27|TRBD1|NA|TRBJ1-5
TGTGCCAGCAGTCCCAGGCCAACAGGGGTATTCAATCAGCCCCAGCATTTT
CASSPRPTGVFNQPQHF
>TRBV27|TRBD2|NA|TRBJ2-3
TGTGCCAGCGGAGGACTAGCGGGAGGGCCGACAGATACGCAGTATTTT
CASGGLAGGPTDTQYF
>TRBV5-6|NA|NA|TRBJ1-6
TGTGCCAGCAGCGACTATTACAGGGACGGTTCACCCCTCCACTTT
CASSDYYRDGSPLHF
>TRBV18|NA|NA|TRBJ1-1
TGTGCCAGCTCACCGGGCCGGATCGAAGCTTTCTTT
CASSPGRIEAFF
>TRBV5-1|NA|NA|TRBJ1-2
TGCGCCAGCAGCGAAGTCCCGACAGTCGCCTTTGGCTACACCTTC
CASSEVPTVAFGYTF
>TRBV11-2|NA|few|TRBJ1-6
TGTGCCAGCAGCTTAGGACAACCCGCGAATTCACCCCTCCACTTT
CASSLGQPANSPLHF